The present entry profiles one T cell receptor (beta chain) with its context. Its matching antigen is unknown. The sample comes from a study of T cell responses to AZD1222 COVID-19 vaccine. Only in-frame clones appear in the TCRdb table, and some are missing; sequencing was by immunoSEQ multiplex PCR. The sample lists over 85,000 clones, about 90% occurring once. Germline assignment: CDR1 SGHDT and CDR2 YYEEEE. The CDR3 consists of 15 residues. Trimming cost V 1 base and J 0 bases, with 8 bases left between them. Study-level points and caveats: In a largely white British group with more females than males, clonal diversity was possibly underestimated. Reportedly, nearly half of unique spike TCRs recognized epitopes outside B.1.351/B.1.1.7 mutations. Just five to seven AZD1222 recipients tested seropositive at baseline.

The sample consisted of peripheral blood, taken 28 days after the second AZD1222 dose. This rearrangement joins TRBV5-6 to TRBJ2-1; tentatively, D is TRBD2 (5 bases). The receptor was derived from an adult who received the AZD1222 COVID-19 vaccine. For the CDR3, the DNA is TGTGCCAGCAGCTTGTATGGGAGCTCCTACAATGAGCAGTTCTTC. Protein product: CASSLYGSSYNEQFF.